The clone carrying this T cell receptor (beta chain) has only one observation. This specimen comes from a study of shared clonotypes between healthy human individuals. The method was immunoSEQ multiplex PCR; TCRdb's version includes in-frame clones alone and lacks a portion of them. The repertoire consists of over 2 million clones, with 85% to 95% occurring once and the leading ten covering 0.1% to 0.15%. Trimming removed 1 base from V and 8 bases from J, with 11 bases in between. CDR1 is SEHNR and CDR2 is FQNEAQ in the germline V gene (reference sequence). CDR3 size: 13 residues. Sequencing was carried out using naive CD4+ T cells sorted from blood. Documented subset: CD45RA+ positively selected. The TCR was taken from a man younger than 35 in good health. The chain combines TRBV7-9 with TRBJ1-1; D is unclear. In DNA form, the CDR3 reads TGTGCCAGCAGCTTAGTAGGGAGCGCCGAAGCTTTCTTT. Translating it yields CASSLVGSAEAFF.